This T cell receptor beta chain was captured by sequencing in a study of blood T cells in healthy people across ages. General observations from the study: In older individuals, TCR beta diversity per million T cells was lower, falling roughly linearly with age.

About this clonotype itself: Its specificity is not known.

It was with a sample-barcoded 5' primer and a J-beta primer mix that a second PCR of roughly 7 to 12 cycles was run. TCRdb re-called the 5' RACE reads through MiXCR, storing one row per CDR3 protein. The table includes hundreds of thousands of distinct CDR3 sequences, less than 35% detected once. Germline loops: CDR1 SGHDN, CDR2 FVKESK. The CDR3 extends over 17 amino acids. The V gene end was trimmed by 4 bases and the J gene end by 4 bases; junction bases not matched to a gene: 9. The sequence derives from a woman older than 75 in good health. V is TRBV14 and J is TRBJ2-1; TRBD1 matches at 11 bases. The sequencing input was blood. The chain's CDR3 is CASSLWQDRGLYNEQFF. The DNA of the CDR3 is TGTGCCAGCAGCCTCTGGCAGGACAGGGGGCTTTACAATGAGCAGTTCTTC.